Following are 7 T cell receptor beta chains from one sample sequenced in a study of blood T cell repertoires in COVID-19 (TCRdb year 2020). The library was generated by the immunoSEQ multiplex PCR assay. TCRdb carries this immuneACCESS record with in-frame sequences only. Its versions omit some clonotypes, under half of them owing to an unresolved V gene in the studies checked, with the rest unexplained. The sample contains approximately 230,000 clones, 84% of them found a single time. The biggest ten clones account for about 20% of the sample. Sample: peripheral blood. These TCRs come from a man aged 25 to 40 with active or convalescent COVID-19.

The CDR3 reads CASSLWGTEQETQYF. CDR3 nucleotides: TGTGCCAGCAGCTTATGGGGGACTGAGCAAGAGACCCAGTACTTC. The chain joins TRBV7-8 to TRBJ2-5; TRBD2 is a possible D gene (6 bases). This CDR3 spans 15 amino acids. CDR1 SGHVS and CDR2 FQNEAQ come from the germline V gene. Trimming pared 2 bases from V and 2 bases from J, leaving 12 bases between.

The genes are TRBV9 and TRBJ2-2, with 13 bases matching TRBD2. The CDR3 is made up of 17 amino acids. The germline V gene has CDR1 SGDLS and CDR2 YYNGEE. The junction had 10 bases not matched to a gene; V was cut back by 4 bases and J by 7 bases. This CDR3 reads CASSPTSGGAMDGELFF. DNA of the CDR3: TGTGCCAGCAGCCCTACTAGCGGGGGGGCCATGGACGGGGAGCTGTTTTTT.

This chain links TRBV28 with TRBJ2-7; 7 bases are shared with TRBD2. The ends lost 6 bases at V and 2 bases at J; junction bases unmatched: 4. This CDR3 has 13 residues. In germline, CDR1 is MDHEN, CDR2 SYDVKM. CDR3 DNA: TGTGCCAGCAGCCCTGGGAGGGCCTACGAGCAGTACTTC. This sequence encodes CASSPGRAYEQYF. The full variable domain, rest sourced from reference TRBV28 and TRBJ2-7, is DVKVTQSSRYLVKRTGEKVFLECVQDMDHENMFWYRQDPGLGLRLIYFSYDVKMKEKGDIPEGYSVSREKKERFSLILESASTNQTSMYLCASSPGRAYEQYFGPGTRLTVT.

The chain joins TRBV25-1 to TRBJ1-4; 9 bases fit TRBD1. Per the germline V gene, CDR1 is MGHDK and CDR2 is SYGVNS. The CDR3 extends over 15 amino acids. After removal of 7 bases from V and 2 bases from J, the junction contained 5 bases not matched to a gene. This CDR3 reads CASTNRGQTNEKLFF. DNA for the CDR3: TGTGCCAGCACCAACAGGGGGCAGACTAATGAAAAACTGTTTTTT.

CDR3 in amino acids: CASSFEGIGQEAFF. CDR3 DNA: TGCGCCAGCAGCTTTGAGGGGATAGGACAGGAAGCTTTCTTT. The chain is built from TRBV5-1 and TRBJ1-1, with D perhaps TRBD1 (6 bases). This CDR3 comprises 14 residues. Trimming pared 2 bases from V and 8 bases from J, leaving 16 bases between. Germline V gene lookup returns CDR1 SGHRS and CDR2 YFSETQ.

This clone turned up a few times. The J gene is TRBJ2-1, the V gene TRBV3-1 (or the pseudogene TRBV3-2), with D perhaps matching TRBD2 (5 bases). V lost 4 bases and J 6 bases, leaving 7 bases between the germline ends. CDR3 length: 12 residues. Germline CDR1 reads LGHDT; CDR2 reads YNNKEL (reference sequence). CDR3 residues: CASSRTSNEQFF. In DNA, the CDR3 is TGTGCCAGCAGCCGAACTAGCAATGAGCAGTTCTTC.

The J gene is TRBJ1-2, the V gene TRBV12-5; D gene unclear. This CDR3 has 13 residues. V was trimmed by 1 base and J by 3 bases, leaving 6 bases between them. The germline V gene has CDR1 LGHNT and CDR2 FRNRAP. The CDR3 sequence: CASGLDSYYGYTF. The DNA for the CDR3 is TGTGCTAGTGGTTTGGACAGCTACTATGGCTACACCTTC.